The 22 T cell receptor beta chains reported below all come from one sample, sequenced in a study of OX40 agonist ivuxolimab in advanced cancers. The data were produced by immunoSEQ multiplex PCR, yet TCRdb's version contains in-frame clones alone and is incomplete. Among more than 85,000 clones listed, approximately 90% were seen once. The material was CD4+ or CD8+ T cells sorted from blood, obtained in a trial of the OX40 agonist ivuxolimab. These receptors were taken from an adult with an advanced solid tumor such as melanoma, head and neck, liver or kidney cancer.

The chain employs TRBV7-6 and TRBJ2-5, with D perhaps TRBD1 (5 bases). V was clipped by 2 bases and J by 0 bases, with 13 bases between them. The CDR3 spans 16 residues. Per germline, CDR1 SGHVS and CDR2 FNYEAQ. The CDR3 loop is CASSLRIKGHQETQYF. In DNA, the CDR3 is TGTGCCAGCAGCTTACGTATCAAGGGGCACCAAGAGACCCAGTACTTC.

The chain employs TRBV9 and TRBJ2-1; TRBD1 agrees at 8 bases. The CDR3 runs 14 residues. The germline V gene has CDR1 SGDLS and CDR2 YYNGEE. Trimming removed 5 bases from V and 5 bases from J; junction bases left unmatched: 6. The CDR3 DNA follows: TGTGCCAGCAGTGTGGGACAGGTTGACAATGAGCAGTTCTTC. The encoded protein is CASSVGQVDNEQFF.

This clone was seen only once. The chain combines TRBV6-1 with TRBJ1-5; D is unclear. Looked up from germline, CDR1 is MNHNS and CDR2 is SASEGT. Trimming left V 2 bases short and J 2 bases short, with 10 bases between. This CDR3 is built from 15 residues. DNA for the CDR3: TGTGCCAGCAGTGAAATGGAGGGAGGCAATCAGCCCCAGCATTTT. As protein: CASSEMEGGNQPQHF.

The CDR3 here is CASSLSIGSYNEQFF. The CDR3 region has the DNA TGTGCCAGCAGCTTATCTATCGGCTCCTACAATGAGCAGTTCTTC. The chain joins TRBV7-2 to TRBJ2-1; D remains ambiguous. V lost 2 bases and J lost 0, with 8 bases in between. The CDR3 covers 15 residues. In germline, CDR1 is SGHTA, CDR2 FQGNSA. Full variable domain (missing parts from reference TRBV7-2 and TRBJ2-1): GAGVSQSPSNKVTEKGKDVELRCDPISGHTALYWYRQSLGQGLEFLIYFQGNSAPDKSGLPSDRFSAERTGGSVSTLTIQRTQQEDSAVYLCASSLSIGSYNEQFFGPGTRLTVL.

The chain couples TRBV27 to TRBJ2-1; possible D gene TRBD2, 6 bases. The V gene's germline CDR1 is MNHEY and CDR2 SMNVEV (reference sequence). The CDR3 loop spans 13 amino acids. The V end lost 6 bases, the J end lost 7 bases, and 13 bases lay between the germline ends. This chain's CDR3 is CASRYNSGNEQFF. For the CDR3, the DNA is TGTGCCAGCAGGTATAATAGCGGAAATGAGCAGTTCTTC.

Of note for this clone: Within the sample, other DNA sequences also encode this same CDR3. The gene calls are TRBV19 and TRBJ2-2, with D unresolved. The CDR3 loop spans 15 amino acids. The germline CDR1 and CDR2 sequences are LNHDA and SQIVND (reference sequence). V lost 10 bases, J lost 0 bases, and 15 bases lay in between. The CDR3 nucleotides read TGTGCCACCGGTCTGGAGACCGCGAACACCGGGGAGCTGTTTTTT. It is translated as CATGLETANTGELFF.

This sequence joins TRBV6-1 and TRBJ1-2; D may be TRBD1 (5 bases). The CDR3 covers 12 residues. V was shortened by 7 bases and J by 5 bases, with 11 bases between the two germline ends. Germline V gene data show CDR1 as MNHNS and CDR2 as SASEGT. The CDR3 loop is CASTGFWYGYTF. The CDR3 coding sequence is TGTGCCAGCACAGGGTTTTGGTATGGCTACACCTTC.

This chain joins TRBV5-1 and TRBJ2-2, with D perhaps matching TRBD1 or TRBD2 (6 bases each). The CDR3 length is 15 residues. Deletions cut 2 bases from V and 4 bases from J, with 12 bases between. Looked up from germline, CDR1 is SGHRS and CDR2 is YFSETQ. The chain's CDR3 is CASSFRGPGTGELFF. CDR3 coding DNA: TGCGCCAGCAGCTTTCGGGGGCCAGGCACCGGGGAGCTGTTTTTT.

Of note for this clone: A read error may account for a junction end that differs from germline. This chain joins TRBV7-9 and TRBJ2-3, with D maybe TRBD2 (6 bases). Germline V gene data show CDR1 as SEHNR and CDR2 as FQNEAQ (reference sequence). CDR3 length: 16 residues. The CDR3 region is CASTLSGEVEADTQYF. In DNA form, the CDR3 reads TGTGCCAGCACCTTAAGTGGGGAGGTTGAGGCAGATACGCAGTATTTT.

The chain employs TRBV7-6 and TRBJ2-2; D uncertain. Trimming removed 1 base at V and 5 bases at J, with 5 bases between. This CDR3 comprises 13 residues. Germline values: CDR1 SGHVS, CDR2 FNYEAQ. CDR3 DNA: TGTGCCAGCAGCTTAGTCGAGACCGGGGAGCTGTTTTTT. Its translation: CASSLVETGELFF.

This sequence joins TRBV9 and TRBJ2-7; 11 bases map to TRBD1. The trim removed 1 base at V and 6 bases at J, leaving 6 bases unmatched. This CDR3 region has 15 residues. Germline values: CDR1 SGDLS, CDR2 YYNGEE. CDR3 protein: CASSVSGQGVGEQYF. CDR3 coding DNA: TGTGCCAGCAGCGTATCGGGACAGGGGGTGGGCGAGCAGTACTTC. Full variable domain (rest looked up from reference TRBV9 and TRBJ2-7): DSGVTQTPKHLITATGQRVTLRCSPRSGDLSVYWYQQSLDQGLQFLIQYYNGEERAKGNILERFSAQQFPDLHSELNLSSLELGDSALYFCASSVSGQGVGEQYFGPGTRLTVT.

This clone was detected only once. The chain joins TRBV5-1 to TRBJ2-2; 7 positions match TRBD1. This CDR3 comprises 15 residues. Germline V CDR1 and CDR2: SGHRS, YFSETQ. Losses at the gene ends were 3 bases for V and 7 bases for J; bases not matched to a gene: 9. In DNA, the CDR3 is TGCGCCAGCAGCTCCCTCCCCACAGGGGACGGGGAGCTGTTTTTT. It encodes CASSSLPTGDGELFF.

The chain combines TRBV5-1 with TRBJ1-1; the D is unclear. The CDR3 spans 17 residues. V was clipped by 4 bases and J by 2 bases, with 21 bases between them. The germline CDR1 and CDR2 sequences are SGHRS and YFSETQ. Here the CDR3 reads CASSRWVSTRYNTEAFF. CDR3 nucleotides: TGCGCCAGCAGCCGATGGGTCTCAACGCGATATAACACTGAAGCTTTCTTT.

This clone has just one count. The chain couples TRBV7-9 to TRBJ2-3; 7 bases agree with TRBD2. The germline V gene encodes CDR1 SEHNR and CDR2 FQNEAQ (reference sequence). V gave up 4 bases and J gave up 2 bases; unmatched junction bases: 9. The CDR3 totals 16 residues. CDR3 in amino acids: CASSSALADITDTQYF. CDR3 coding DNA: TGTGCCAGCAGCTCAGCGCTAGCGGATATCACAGATACGCAGTATTTT.

The sample holds one count of this clone. The chain carries TRBV7-2 and TRBJ1-2, with D possibly being TRBD1 (6 bases). The CDR3 length is 14 residues. Trimming cost V 5 bases and J 6 bases, with 16 bases left between them. Germline-derived CDR1 and CDR2 are SGHTA and FQGNSA. CDR3 sequence: CASSAYRDSDGYTF. The DNA for the CDR3 is TGTGCCAGCAGCGCTTACAGGGATTCAGATGGCTACACCTTC.

At least ten counts were recorded for this clone. The J gene is TRBJ1-2, the V gene TRBV10-3; the D is unclear. The V end lost 6 bases, the J end lost 2 bases, and 4 bases lay between the germline ends. The CDR3 has 11 amino acids. Germline lookup yields CDR1 ENHRY and CDR2 SYGVKD. CDR3 sequence reads: CAIRGNYGYTF. The CDR3 DNA reads as TGTGCCATCAGAGGGAACTATGGCTACACCTTC.

This clone showed up just once. In nucleotides, the CDR3 is TGTGCCAGTAGTCGCTCGGGTTCACTCTATGGCTACACCTTC. Its translation: CASSRSGSLYGYTF. The chain has TRBV19 and TRBJ1-2; D gene unclear. Trimming took off 5 bases at V and 4 bases at J, with 14 bases between the two ends. This CDR3 contains 14 residues. Germline CDR1 LNHDA, CDR2 SQIVND (reference sequence).

This chain connects TRBV30 to TRBJ1-3, with D possibly matching TRBD1 (5 bases). The CDR3 length is 13 residues. The V gene lost 3 bases and the J gene lost 4 bases, with 10 bases spanning the gap. The germline V gene has CDR1 GTSNPN and CDR2 SVGIG (reference sequence). CDR3 in DNA: TGTGCCTGGAGCAGGGTAGAAGGAAACACCATATATTTT. Amino acid sequence: CAWSRVEGNTIYF.

This clone has more than one count but fewer than ten. This rearrangement joins TRBV21-1 to TRBJ2-5; TRBD2 is the table's D call and was not checked against the DNA. TRBV21-1 is recorded as a pseudogene. CDR3 length equals 14 residues. CDR3 DNA: TGTGCCAGCATCCCGTTGCTCTCTACGGAGACCCAGTACTTC. Translated, it gives CASIPLLSTETQYF.

The gene calls are TRBV6-4 and TRBJ2-1; 7 nucleotides line up with TRBD2. There are 16 residues in the CDR3. Germline trimming cut 4 bases from V and 4 bases from J; bases unmatched to any gene: 10. The germline V gene encodes CDR1 MRHNA and CDR2 SNTAGT. The CDR3 loop reads CASSADGAGVYNEQFF. The DNA of the CDR3 is TGTGCCAGCAGTGCCGACGGGGCGGGGGTGTACAATGAGCAGTTCTTC.

V and J are TRBV19 and TRBJ1-5; 7 positions match TRBD1. J was trimmed by 12 bases and V by 4 bases; bases with no gene match: 3. The length of the CDR3 is 11 residues. Looked up from germline, CDR1 is LNHDA and CDR2 is SQIVND (reference sequence). The CDR3 DNA reads as TGTGCCAGTAGTAACGACAGGGACCAGCATTTT. Encoded protein: CASSNDRDQHF.

A remark on this clone: The germline gene is not matched at one end of the junction; a read error may be the cause. The gene calls are TRBV7-7 and TRBJ2-5; no definite D call. The CDR3 has 13 residues. The V gene's germline CDR1 is SSHAT and CDR2 FNYEAQ (reference sequence). This CDR3 reads CASSLGPEETQYF. The CDR3 nucleotides read TGTGCTAGCAGCTTAGGTCCGGAAGAGACCCAGTACTTC.